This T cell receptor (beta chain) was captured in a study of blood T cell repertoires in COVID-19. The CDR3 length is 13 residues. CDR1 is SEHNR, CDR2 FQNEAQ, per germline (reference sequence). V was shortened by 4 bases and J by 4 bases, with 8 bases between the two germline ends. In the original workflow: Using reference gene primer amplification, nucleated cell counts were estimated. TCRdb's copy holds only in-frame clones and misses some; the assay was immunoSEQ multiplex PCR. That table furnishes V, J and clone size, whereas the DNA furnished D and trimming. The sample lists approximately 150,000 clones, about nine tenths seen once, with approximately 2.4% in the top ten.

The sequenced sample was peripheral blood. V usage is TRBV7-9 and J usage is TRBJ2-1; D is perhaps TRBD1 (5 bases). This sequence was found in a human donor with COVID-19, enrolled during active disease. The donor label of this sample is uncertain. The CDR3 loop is CASSSQDYNEQFF. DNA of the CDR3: TGTGCCAGCAGCTCACAGGATTACAATGAGCAGTTCTTC.